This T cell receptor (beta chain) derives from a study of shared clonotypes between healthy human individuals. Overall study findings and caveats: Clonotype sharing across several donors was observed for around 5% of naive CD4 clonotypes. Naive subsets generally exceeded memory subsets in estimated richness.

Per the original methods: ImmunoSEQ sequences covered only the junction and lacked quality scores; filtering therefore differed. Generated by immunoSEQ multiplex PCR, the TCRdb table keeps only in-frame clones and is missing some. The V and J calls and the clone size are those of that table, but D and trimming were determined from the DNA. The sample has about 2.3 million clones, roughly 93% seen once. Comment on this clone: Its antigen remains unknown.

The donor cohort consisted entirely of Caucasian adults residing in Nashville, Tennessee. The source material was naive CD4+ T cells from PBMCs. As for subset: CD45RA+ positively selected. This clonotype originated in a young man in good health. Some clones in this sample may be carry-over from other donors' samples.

The CDR3 region has the DNA TGTGCCAGCAGCCCACAGGGGGGTTCGCCTGATCAGCCCCAGCATTTT. This sequence encodes CASSPQGGSPDQPQHF. The chain recombines TRBV9 with TRBJ1-5; 8 bases match TRBD1. This CDR3 spans 16 amino acids. With 4 bases clipped from V and 5 bases from J, the junction kept 11 bases outside the gene matches. Germline values: CDR1 SGDLS, CDR2 YYNGEE.